The T cell receptor beta chain under discussion was sequenced for a study of identical twins. From the 5' RACE reads, TCRdb called clonotypes with MiXCR, one entry per CDR3 protein. This table holds about 100,000 distinct CDR3 sequences, 5.9% found once. V lost 1 base and J lost 0, with 11 bases in between. The CDR3 extends over 15 amino acids. In germline, CDR1 is SGHDT, CDR2 YYEEEE. This clonotype was seen at least ten times. The specimen was memory T cells sorted from blood. V is TRBV5-6 and J is TRBJ2-7, with unresolved D. The source of this sequence is a woman between 50 and 59 years old in good health. The CDR3 loop reads CASSLTPRDSYEQYF. The CDR3, as DNA: TGTGCCAGCAGCTTGACCCCACGCGACTCCTACGAGCAGTACTTC.